This TCR beta chain came from a study of vaccination and CD4 T cells after COVID-19. Oncomine TCR Beta short-read sequencing was applied to DNA from cultured CD4+ T cells. TCRdb independently ran MiXCR on the PCR reads; one entry per CDR3 protein. This sample has about 23,000 distinct CDR3 sequences, with more than 40% found just once. Concerning this clonotype: Its cognate antigen is unknown.

Germline lookup yields CDR1 LNHDA and CDR2 SQIVND (reference sequence). Trimming took 5 bases from V and 4 from J; bases not matched to a gene: 9. The CDR3 covers 15 residues. Treatment of the sample: approximately 9-day PBMC culture with coronavirus spike peptide pools or control peptides (ViraFEST assay). The V gene is TRBV19, the J gene TRBJ2-3; 7 bases fit TRBD2. This sequence originates from a human donor who received a COVID-19 vaccine. The input for sequencing was CD4+ T cells from blood, cultured in vitro, taken before SARS-CoV-2 vaccination. The CDR3, as DNA: TGTGCCAGTAGTCCCTACAGCGGGGCGGCAGATACGCAGTATTTT. Translating it yields CASSPYSGAADTQYF.